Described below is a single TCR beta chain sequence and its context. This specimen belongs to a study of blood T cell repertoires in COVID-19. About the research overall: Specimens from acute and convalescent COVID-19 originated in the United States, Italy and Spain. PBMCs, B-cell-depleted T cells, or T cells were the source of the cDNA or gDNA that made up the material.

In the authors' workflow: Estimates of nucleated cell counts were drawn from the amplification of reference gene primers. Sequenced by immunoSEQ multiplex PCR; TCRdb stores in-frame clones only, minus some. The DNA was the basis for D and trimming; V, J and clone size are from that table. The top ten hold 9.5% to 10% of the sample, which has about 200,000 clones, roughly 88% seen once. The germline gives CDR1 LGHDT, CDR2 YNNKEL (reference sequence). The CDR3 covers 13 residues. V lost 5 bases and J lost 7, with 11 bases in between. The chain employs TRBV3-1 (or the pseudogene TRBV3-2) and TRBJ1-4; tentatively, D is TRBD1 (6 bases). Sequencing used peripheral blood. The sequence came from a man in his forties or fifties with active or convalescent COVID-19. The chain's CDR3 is CASSDQGSEKLFF. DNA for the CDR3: TGTGCCAGCAGCGACCAGGGGAGTGAAAAACTGTTTTTT.